The rows below give T cell receptor beta chains drawn from one sample of a study of T cell responses to AZD1222 COVID-19 vaccine. Data came from immunoSEQ multiplex PCR; TCRdb stores just in-frame clones and leaves some out. The repertoire holds roughly 160,000 clones, with roughly 92% as singletons. The sequenced sample was peripheral blood, obtained on day 0 of AZD1222 vaccination. The receptors were gathered from an adult in good health. Each CDR3 is given with its conserved first and last residue. D genes are given only for firm matches. Expanded clones are given a class, and other clones once, few, many or no size at all.

V gene	J gene	D gene	clone size	CDR3 DNA	CDR3 protein
TRBV5-5	TRBJ1-1	.	.	TGTGCCAGCAGCTTGGCCCGACAGATGAACACTGAAGCTTTCTTT	CASSLARQMNTEAFF
TRBV10-1	TRBJ2-2	TRBD1	.	TGCGCCAGCAGTGAGTTAGGCCACAGGGGCACCGGGGAGCTGTTTTTT	CASSELGHRGTGELFF
TRBV7-9	TRBJ1-1	.	.	TGTGCCAGCAGCTTAGGGACAGCGAACACTGAAGCTTTCTTT	CASSLGTANTEAFF
TRBV4-3	TRBJ2-4	.	.	TGCGCCAGCAGCCAAGAAACCCAGGGGAGAGAAAACATTCAGTACTTC	CASSQETQGRENIQYF
TRBV6-5	TRBJ2-1	TRBD1	.	TGTGCCAGCAAGACAGGGGGACTGGGTGAGCAGTTCTTC	CASKTGGLGEQFF
TRBV4-3	TRBJ2-1	TRBD1	.	TGCGCCAGCAGTCCGGGACAGGGGTACAATGAGCAGTTCTTC	CASSPGQGYNEQFF
TRBV5-1	TRBJ2-7	.	.	TGCGCCAGCAGCTTGGGCACGGGAGTTAACGGCGAGCAGTACTTC	CASSLGTGVNGEQYF
TRBV7-2	TRBJ1-6	.	.	TGTGCCAGCAGCTTAGGGGACTTTCGGGGGCTCTTTGATTCACCCCTCCACTTT	CASSLGDFRGLFDSPLHF
TRBV9	TRBJ2-7	.	.	TGTGCCAGCAGCGCCGAGCCACAGGGAGGCGAGCAGTACTTC	CASSAEPQGGEQYF
TRBV19	TRBJ1-4	TRBD1	.	TGTGCCAGCCGGTCCCAGGGGGCCGAGGCTAATGAAAAACTGTTTTTT	CASRSQGAEANEKLFF
TRBV4-1	TRBJ2-7	.	few	TGCGCCAGCAGCCAAGTAGGCGACACTAGCTACGAGCAGTACTTC	CASSQVGDTSYEQYF
TRBV19	TRBJ1-5	.	.	TGTGCCAGTAGTTGGAGGAACAATCAGCCCCAGCATTTT	CASSWRNNQPQHF
TRBV5-1	TRBJ2-7	.	.	TGCGCCAGCAGCTATTCAGGGGTAATAGGGGAGCAGTACTTC	CASSYSGVIGEQYF
TRBV3-1/TRBV3-2	TRBJ2-7	TRBD2	.	TGTGCCAGCAGTCCGGGACTAGCGGTCTCGTATGGGGAGCAGTACTTC	CASSPGLAVSYGEQYF
TRBV5-1	TRBJ2-1	.	few	TGCGCCAGCAGCTTGGACACTCCCTCGGTTCATGAGCAGTTCTTC	CASSLDTPSVHEQFF
TRBV5-1	TRBJ2-7	.	.	TGCGCCAGCAGCTTGGGTGGTCCGTTCTACGAGCAGTACTTC	CASSLGGPFYEQYF
TRBV7-2	TRBJ2-7	TRBD2	few	TGTGCCAGCAGCTTCGACATAGGCGGGGGGGTCTACGAGCAGTACTTC	CASSFDIGGGVYEQYF
TRBV15	TRBJ2-2	TRBD1	.	TGTGCCACCAGCGTCCAGGGGGCTGGCACCGGGGAGCTGTTTTTT	CATSVQGAGTGELFF
TRBV18	TRBJ1-3	.	.	TGTGCCAGCTCACCACTCATCGGGGGCTCTGGAAACACCATATATTTT	CASSPLIGGSGNTIYF
TRBV6-5	TRBJ2-3	TRBD1	.	TGTGCCAGCAGTCCGGACAGGGGATTAGCAGATACGCAGTATTTT	CASSPDRGLADTQYF
TRBV11-2	TRBJ2-4	.	.	TGTGCCAGCAGCTCAACCTCGGCCGCCGTCCTAGCCAAAAACATTCAGTACTTC	CASSSTSAAVLAKNIQYF
TRBV5-6	TRBJ2-1	TRBD2	.	TGTGCCAGCAGCTCATCGGGTAGCGGGATTCACAATGAGCAGTTCTTC	CASSSSGSGIHNEQFF
TRBV2	TRBJ1-2	.	.	TGTGCCAGCAGCCGAACAGCCTATGGCTACACCTTC	CASSRTAYGYTF
TRBV21-1	TRBJ1-2	.	.	TGTGCCAGCAGCAAAGGAGGACAAGACTATGGCTACACCTTC	CASSKGGQDYGYTF
TRBV12-3/TRBV12-4	TRBJ2-3	.	.	TGTGCCAGCAGCCCGTCTCGCACAGATACGCAGTATTTT	CASSPSRTDTQYF
TRBV11-2	TRBJ1-5	.	few	TGTGCCAGCAGCTACACAGGGCGAAATCAGCCCCAGCATTTT	CASSYTGRNQPQHF
TRBV27	TRBJ1-1	.	.	TGTGCCAGCAGTTTCACAGGAATGAACACTGAAGCTTTCTTT	CASSFTGMNTEAFF
TRBV19	TRBJ2-2	.	.	TGTGCCAGTAGTATTCGATACCGGAACCCCGGACGGAACACCGGGGAGCTGTTTTTT	CASSIRYRNPGRNTGELFF
TRBV15	TRBJ2-5	TRBD2	.	TGTGCCACCAGCAGGAGACTAGCGGGAGGGGGGGAGACCCAGTACTTC	CATSRRLAGGGETQYF
TRBV18	TRBJ2-2	TRBD1	.	TGTGCCAGCTCTCCGGGACAGGGGGCTTCCGGGGAGCTGTTTTTT	CASSPGQGASGELFF
TRBV7-2	TRBJ1-6	TRBD1	.	TGTGCCAGCAGCACCACGGGACAGGGTATTTCACCCCTCCACTTT	CASSTTGQGISPLHF
TRBV10-3	TRBJ1-5	TRBD1	.	TGTGCCATCAGTGACGGAACAGGGGATCAGCCCCAGCATTTT	CAISDGTGDQPQHF
TRBV6-2/TRBV6-3	TRBJ1-6	TRBD1	few	TGTGCCAGCAGTTCTCCGGACAGGGCCCTTAATTCACCCCTCCACTTT	CASSSPDRALNSPLHF
TRBV29-1	TRBJ1-4	.	.	TGCAGCGTTGGACGTCAAGGTGAAAAACTGTTTTTT	CSVGRQGEKLFF
TRBV5-1	TRBJ1-1	TRBD1	.	TGCGCCAGCAGCCCCCAGACAGGGATTACTGAAGCTTTCTTT	CASSPQTGITEAFF
TRBV5-1	TRBJ2-7	.	.	TGCGCCAGCAGCTTGAGGCAGGGGAAGTACGAGCAGTACTTC	CASSLRQGKYEQYF
TRBV5-6	TRBJ2-6	.	.	TGTGCCAGCAGCTCCCTTTTCGGGGCCAACGTCCTGACTTTC	CASSSLFGANVLTF
TRBV4-1	TRBJ1-3	.	few	TGCGCCAGCAGCCCGCCCCGGGCAGGAGAATCTGGAAACACCATATATTTT	CASSPPRAGESGNTIYF
TRBV5-1	TRBJ1-1	TRBD1	once	TGCGCCAGCAGCTTTGGGGGACAGAGGGGGACTGAAGCTTTCTTT	CASSFGGQRGTEAFF
TRBV2	TRBJ2-7	.	.	TGTGCCAGCAGGCGGGAAGGGGGTTCAGCATTCGAGCAGTACTTC	CASRREGGSAFEQYF
TRBV7-2	TRBJ2-5	TRBD2	.	TGTGCCAGCAGCTCGAGCGGGGGAGGTGAGACCCAGTACTTC	CASSSSGGGETQYF
TRBV3-1/TRBV3-2	TRBJ2-5	.	.	TGTGCCAGCAGCCAAGCGGAGACCCAGTACTTC	CASSQAETQYF
TRBV29-1	TRBJ1-1	.	.	TGCAGCGTTGACAGGGTCGCTGAAGCTTTCTTT	CSVDRVAEAFF
TRBV7-3	TRBJ2-3	.	.	TGTGCCAGCAGTCACTACCCTAGCGACTCACGAGATACGCAGTATTTT	CASSHYPSDSRDTQYF